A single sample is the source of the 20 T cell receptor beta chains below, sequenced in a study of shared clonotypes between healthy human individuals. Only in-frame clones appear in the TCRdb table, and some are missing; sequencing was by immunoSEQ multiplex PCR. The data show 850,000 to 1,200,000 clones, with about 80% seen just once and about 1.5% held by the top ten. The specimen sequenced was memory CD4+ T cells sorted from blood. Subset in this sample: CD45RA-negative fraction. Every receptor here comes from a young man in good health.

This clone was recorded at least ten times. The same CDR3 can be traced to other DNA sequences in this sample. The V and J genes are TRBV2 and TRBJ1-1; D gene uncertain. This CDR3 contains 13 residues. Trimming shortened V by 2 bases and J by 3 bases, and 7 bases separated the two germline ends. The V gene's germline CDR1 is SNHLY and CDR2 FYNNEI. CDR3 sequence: CASSELEDTEAFF. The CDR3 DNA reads TGTGCCAGCAGTGAACTGGAGGACACTGAAGCTTTCTTT.

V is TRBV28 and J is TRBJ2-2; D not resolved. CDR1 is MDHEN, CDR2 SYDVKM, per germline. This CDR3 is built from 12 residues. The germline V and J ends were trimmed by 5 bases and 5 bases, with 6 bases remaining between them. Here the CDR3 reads CASSQPTGELFF. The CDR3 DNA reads TGTGCCAGCAGTCAACCAACCGGGGAGCTGTTTTTT.

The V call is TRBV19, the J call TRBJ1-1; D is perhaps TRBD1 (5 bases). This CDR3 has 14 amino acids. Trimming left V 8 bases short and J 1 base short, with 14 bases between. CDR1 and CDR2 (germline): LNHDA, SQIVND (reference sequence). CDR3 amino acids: CASFKGGTNTEAFF. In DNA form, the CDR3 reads TGTGCCAGTTTCAAGGGTGGGACGAACACTGAAGCTTTCTTT.

The CDR3 DNA reads TGTGCCAGCAGCTCACGGACTAGCGGGTACCACAATGAGCAGTTCTTC. It yields the protein CASSSRTSGYHNEQFF. The rearrangement joins TRBV7-9 to TRBJ2-1; 11 nucleotides line up with TRBD2. V lost 4 bases to trimming and J lost 5 bases; unmatched junction nucleotides: 7. Germline V gene data show CDR1 as SEHNR and CDR2 as FQNEAQ (reference sequence). The CDR3 has 16 amino acids.

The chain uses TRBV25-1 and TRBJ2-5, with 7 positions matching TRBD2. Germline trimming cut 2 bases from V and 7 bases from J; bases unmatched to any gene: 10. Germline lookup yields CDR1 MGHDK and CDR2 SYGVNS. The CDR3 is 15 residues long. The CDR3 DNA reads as TGTGCCAGCAGTGAAGAGGGGACTAAATCCGGGACCCAGTACTTC. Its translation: CASSEEGTKSGTQYF. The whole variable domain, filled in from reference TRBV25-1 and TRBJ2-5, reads EADIYQTPRYLVIGTGKKITLECSQTMGHDKMYWYQQDPGMELHLIHYSYGVNSTEKGDLSSESTVSRIRTEHFPLTLESARPSHTSQYLCASSEEGTKSGTQYFGPGTRLLVL.

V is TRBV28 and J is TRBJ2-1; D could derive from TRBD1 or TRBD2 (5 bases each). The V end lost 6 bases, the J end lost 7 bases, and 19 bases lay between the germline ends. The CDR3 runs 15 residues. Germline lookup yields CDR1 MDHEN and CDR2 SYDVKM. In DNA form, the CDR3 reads TGTGCCAGCAGCCGAAGCCTGGGACGGTTTAATGAGCAGTTCTTC. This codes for CASSRSLGRFNEQFF.

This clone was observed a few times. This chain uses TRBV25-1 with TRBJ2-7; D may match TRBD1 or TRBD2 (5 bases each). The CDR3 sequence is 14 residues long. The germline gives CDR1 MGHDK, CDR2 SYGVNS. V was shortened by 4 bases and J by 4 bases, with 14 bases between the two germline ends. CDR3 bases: TGTGCCAGCAGTGGGGGCGGCTGGAGGTACGAGCAGTACTTC. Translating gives CASSGGGWRYEQYF.

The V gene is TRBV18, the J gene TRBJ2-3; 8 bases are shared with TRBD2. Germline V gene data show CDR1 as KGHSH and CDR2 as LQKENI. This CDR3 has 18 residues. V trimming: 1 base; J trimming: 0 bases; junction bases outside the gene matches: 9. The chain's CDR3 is CASSPRAPGGLSTDTQYF. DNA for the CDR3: TGTGCCAGCTCACCACGGGCCCCGGGGGGGCTAAGCACAGATACGCAGTATTTT.

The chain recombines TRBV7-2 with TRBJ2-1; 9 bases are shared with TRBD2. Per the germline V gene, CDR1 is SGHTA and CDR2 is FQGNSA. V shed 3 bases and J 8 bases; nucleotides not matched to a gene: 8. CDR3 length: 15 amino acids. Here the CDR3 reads CASSLGLAMYDEQFF. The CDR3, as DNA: TGTGCCAGCAGCTTGGGACTAGCCATGTACGATGAGCAGTTCTTC.

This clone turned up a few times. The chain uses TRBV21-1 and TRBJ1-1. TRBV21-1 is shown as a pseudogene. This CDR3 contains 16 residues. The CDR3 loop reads CASSKMGPEGSGGAFF. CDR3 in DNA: TGTGCCAGCAGCAAAATGGGTCCGGAGGGCTCGGGTGGGGCTTTCTTT.

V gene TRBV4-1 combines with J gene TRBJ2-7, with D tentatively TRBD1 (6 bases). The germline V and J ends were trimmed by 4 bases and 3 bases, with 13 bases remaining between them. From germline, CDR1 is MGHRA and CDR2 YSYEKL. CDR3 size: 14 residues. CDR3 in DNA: TGCGCCAGCAGCCTCGGACAGAGCAACTACGAGCAGTACTTC. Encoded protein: CASSLGQSNYEQYF.

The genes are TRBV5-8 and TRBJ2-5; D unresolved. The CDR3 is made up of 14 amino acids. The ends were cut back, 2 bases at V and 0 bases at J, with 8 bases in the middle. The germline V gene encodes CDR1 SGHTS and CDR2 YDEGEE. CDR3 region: CASSFGRNQETQYF. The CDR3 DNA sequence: TGTGCCAGCAGCTTTGGACGCAACCAAGAGACCCAGTACTTC.

The chain's CDR3 is CATREGFHNSPLHF. In DNA form, the CDR3 reads TGTGCCACACGGGAGGGGTTCCATAATTCACCCCTCCACTTT. This chain uses TRBV6-5 with TRBJ1-6; D perhaps matches TRBD1 (5 bases). The germline CDR1 and CDR2 sequences are MNHEY and SVGAGI. CDR3 length: 14 residues. V gave up 10 bases and J gave up 5 bases, with 15 bases separating them.

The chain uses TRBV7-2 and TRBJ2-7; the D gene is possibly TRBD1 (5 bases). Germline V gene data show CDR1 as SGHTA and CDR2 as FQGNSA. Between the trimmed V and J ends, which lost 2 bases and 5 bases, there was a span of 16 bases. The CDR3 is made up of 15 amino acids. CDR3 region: CASSLYGRVIDEQYF. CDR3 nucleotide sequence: TGTGCCAGCAGCTTATACGGCAGGGTTATTGACGAGCAGTACTTC.

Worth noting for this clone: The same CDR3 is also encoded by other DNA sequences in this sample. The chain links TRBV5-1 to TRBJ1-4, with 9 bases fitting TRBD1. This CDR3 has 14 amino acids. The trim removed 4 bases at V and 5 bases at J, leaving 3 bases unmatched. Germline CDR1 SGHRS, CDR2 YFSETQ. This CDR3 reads CASSPQGANEKLFF. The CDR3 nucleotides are TGCGCCAGCAGCCCACAGGGGGCAAATGAAAAACTGTTTTTT. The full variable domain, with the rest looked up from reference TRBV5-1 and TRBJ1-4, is KAGVTQTPRYLIKTRGQQVTLSCSPISGHRSVSWYQQTPGQGLQFLFEYFSETQRNKGNFPGRFSGRQFSNSRSEMNVSTLELGDSALYLCASSPQGANEKLFFGSGTQLSVL.

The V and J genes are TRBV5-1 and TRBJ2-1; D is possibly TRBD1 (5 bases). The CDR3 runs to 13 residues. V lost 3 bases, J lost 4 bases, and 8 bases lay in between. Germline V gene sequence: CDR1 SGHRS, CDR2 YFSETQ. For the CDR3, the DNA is TGCGCCAGCAGCTCTGCAGGGTACAATGAGCAGTTCTTC. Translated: CASSSAGYNEQFF.

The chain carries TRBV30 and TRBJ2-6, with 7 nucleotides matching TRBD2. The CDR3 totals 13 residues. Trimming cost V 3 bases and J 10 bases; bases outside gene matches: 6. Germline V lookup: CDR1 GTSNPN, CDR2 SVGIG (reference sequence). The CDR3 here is CAWSAGDFNVLTF. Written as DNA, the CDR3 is TGTGCCTGGAGCGCGGGGGACTTTAACGTCCTGACTTTC.

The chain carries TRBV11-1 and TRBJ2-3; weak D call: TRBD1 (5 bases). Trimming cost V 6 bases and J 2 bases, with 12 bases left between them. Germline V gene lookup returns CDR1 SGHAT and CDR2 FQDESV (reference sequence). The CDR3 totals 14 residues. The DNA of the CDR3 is TGTGCCAGCAGTTTAAGACAGTCCACAGATACGCAGTATTTT. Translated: CASSLRQSTDTQYF.

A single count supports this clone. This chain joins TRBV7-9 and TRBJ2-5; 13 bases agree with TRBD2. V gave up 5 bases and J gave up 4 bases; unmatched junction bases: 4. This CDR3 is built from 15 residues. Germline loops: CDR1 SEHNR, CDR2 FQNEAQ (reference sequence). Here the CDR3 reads CASSRRTSGRETQYF. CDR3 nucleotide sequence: TGTGCCAGCAGCCGGCGGACTAGCGGGAGAGAGACCCAGTACTTC. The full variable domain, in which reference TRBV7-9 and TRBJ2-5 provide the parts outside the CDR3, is DTGVSQNPRHKITKRGQNVTFRCDPISEHNRLYWYRQTLGQGPEFLTYFQNEAQLEKSRLLSDRFSAERPKGSFSTLEIQRTEQGDSAMYLCASSRRTSGRETQYFGPGTRLLVL.

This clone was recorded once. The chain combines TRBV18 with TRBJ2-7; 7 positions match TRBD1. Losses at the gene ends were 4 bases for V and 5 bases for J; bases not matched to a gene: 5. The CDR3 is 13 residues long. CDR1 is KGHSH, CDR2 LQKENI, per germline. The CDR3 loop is CASSQNQGDEQYF. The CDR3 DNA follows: TGTGCCAGCTCACAAAATCAGGGGGACGAGCAGTACTTC.